What follows are 12 T cell receptor beta chains derived from one specimen sequenced in a study of metastatic and nonmetastatic thyroid tumors. All patients were untreated before thyroid surgery. TCRdb reprocessed the PCR reads using MiXCR. The sample has 27,000 or so clones, approximately 16% seen once. Material: blood. These receptors were taken from a male donor with papillary thyroid cancer or a benign thyroid nodule (not recorded which). Some clones in this sample may be carry-over from other donors' samples.

This clone is categorized as medium-sized (0.01 to 0.1%). The chain combines TRBV6-1 with TRBJ1-2, with no clear D. V lost 7 bases, J lost 3 bases, and 9 bases lay in between. CDR3 size: 12 residues. CDR1 is MNHNS, CDR2 SASEGT, per germline. CDR3 DNA sequence: TGTGCCAGCAACCACCCACACTATGGCTACACCTTC. Translation gives CASNHPHYGYTF.

DNA of the CDR3: TGTGCCAGCTCACAGACTCGGCGGCCTGTCACAGATACGCAGTATTTT. It yields the protein CASSQTRRPVTDTQYF. The gene calls are TRBV18 and TRBJ2-3; D unclear. The V end lost 4 bases, the J end lost 2 bases, and 16 bases lay between the germline ends. CDR1 KGHSH and CDR2 LQKENI come from the germline V gene. This CDR3 has 16 amino acids.

This clone was seen at least ten times. This CDR3 reads CASSGTGTSGNNEQFF. CDR3 DNA: TGCGCCAGCAGCGGTACCGGGACTAGCGGAAACAATGAGCAGTTCTTC. The chain links TRBV5-1 to TRBJ2-1; TRBD2 matches 11 bases. This CDR3 is 16 amino acids long. Germline V CDR1 and CDR2: SGHRS, YFSETQ. V was pared by 4 bases and J by 5 bases, with 8 bases of the junction left unmatched.

A word on this clone: At one of its ends the junction is not consistent with the germline gene, which may arise from a read error. The genes are TRBV5-1 and TRBJ2-2; D is uncertain. The CDR3 is 13 amino acids. Germline CDR1 SGHRS, CDR2 YFSETQ. CDR3 residues: CANSFPYTGELFF. In DNA form, the CDR3 reads TGCGCCAACAGCTTTCCGTACACCGGGGAGCTGTTTTTT.

This clone has a count of ten or more. The chain is built from TRBV29-1 and TRBJ2-7; D ambiguous. V dropped 4 bases and J dropped 4 bases, with 17 bases sitting between them. The CDR3 loop spans 14 amino acids. The germline V gene encodes CDR1 SQVTM and CDR2 ANQGSEA. For the CDR3, the DNA is TGCAGCGTTGCCACTACCAATCCGGCATACGAGCAGTACTTC. Translation gives CSVATTNPAYEQYF.

This clone was observed at least ten times. This rearrangement joins TRBV7-8 to TRBJ1-2; 7 nucleotides align to TRBD1. Trimming at V came to 5 bases and at J to 5 bases, leaving 8 bases not matched to a gene. Germline CDR1 and CDR2: SGHVS and FQNEAQ. The CDR3 is 14 residues long. CDR3 nucleotide sequence: TGTGCCAGCAGCATGCGGGACAGAGTGTATGGCTACACCTTC. Amino acids: CASSMRDRVYGYTF.

This clone appeared a few times. The chain couples TRBV10-3 to TRBJ2-7; 9 bases match TRBD1. This CDR3 has 12 residues. V trimming: 6 bases; J trimming: 7 bases; junction bases outside the gene matches: 4. The germline gives CDR1 ENHRY, CDR2 SYGVKD. The CDR3 protein is CAIRDRGGEQYF. The CDR3 coding sequence is TGTGCCATCAGGGACAGGGGTGGGGAGCAGTACTTC.

The J gene is TRBJ1-1, the V gene TRBV6-2 or TRBV6-3; D might be TRBD1 (6 bases). CDR1 and CDR2 from the germline V gene are MNHEY and SVGEGT. V was trimmed by 2 bases and J by 5 bases, leaving 9 bases between them. The CDR3 contains 13 residues. This chain's CDR3 is CASSYGGRTEAFF. In DNA form, the CDR3 reads TGTGCCAGCAGTTACGGGGGGCGTACTGAAGCTTTCTTT.

This clone has at least ten counts. The V and J genes are TRBV25-1 and TRBJ2-5, with a weak D call TRBD1 (6 bases). Germline loops: CDR1 MGHDK, CDR2 SYGVNS. V was pared by 5 bases and J by 8 bases, with 12 bases between. The CDR3 consists of 12 residues. DNA of the CDR3: TGTGCCAGCAGTACACAGGGTAGTACCCAGTACTTC. Protein: CASSTQGSTQYF.

This clone was seen at least ten times. This chain uses TRBV9 with TRBJ2-1; TRBD2 aligns across 13 bases. The CDR3 runs to 14 residues. The J segment lost 8 bases and the V segment lost 4 bases, leaving 3 bases of the junction unmatched. Per germline, CDR1 SGDLS and CDR2 YYNGEE. The CDR3 loop is CASSPGTSGDEQFF. The CDR3 DNA follows: TGTGCCAGCAGCCCAGGGACTAGCGGGGATGAGCAGTTCTTC.

In this sample, this clone turned up many times. The V call is TRBV19, the J call TRBJ2-7; maybe TRBD1 (6 bases). The CDR3 length is 14 residues. Germline CDR1 reads LNHDA; CDR2 reads SQIVND (reference sequence). V lost 5 bases and J lost 1, with 12 bases in between. The CDR3 DNA is TGTGCCAGTAGTCCCCGGGACATTTCCTACGAGCAGTACTTC. Translated: CASSPRDISYEQYF.

The V and J genes are TRBV20-1 and TRBJ2-1; D is undetermined. V lost 0 bases and J lost 3, with 3 bases in between. The CDR3 contains 12 residues. CDR1 is DFQATT, CDR2 SNEGSKA, per germline (reference sequence). In DNA, the CDR3 is TGCAGTGCTAGAGATAGCTACAATGAGCAGTTCTTC. Translating gives CSARDSYNEQFF.